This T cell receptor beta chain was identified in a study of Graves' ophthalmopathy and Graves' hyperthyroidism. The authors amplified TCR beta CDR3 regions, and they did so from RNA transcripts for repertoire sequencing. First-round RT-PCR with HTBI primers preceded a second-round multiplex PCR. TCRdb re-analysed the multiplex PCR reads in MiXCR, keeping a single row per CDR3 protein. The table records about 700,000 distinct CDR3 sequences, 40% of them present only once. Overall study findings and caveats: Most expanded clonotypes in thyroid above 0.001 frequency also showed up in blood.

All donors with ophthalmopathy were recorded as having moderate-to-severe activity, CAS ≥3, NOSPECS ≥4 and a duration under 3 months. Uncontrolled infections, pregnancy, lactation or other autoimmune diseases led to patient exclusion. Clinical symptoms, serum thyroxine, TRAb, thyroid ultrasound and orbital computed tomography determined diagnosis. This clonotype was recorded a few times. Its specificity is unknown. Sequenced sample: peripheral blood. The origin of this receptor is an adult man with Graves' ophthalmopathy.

The DNA of the CDR3 is TGTGCCAGCGCGGTGGACGGGCAAGAGACCCAGTACTTC. Protein: CASAVDGQETQYF. This chain uses TRBV10-3 with TRBJ2-5; D is unresolved. Trimming shortened V by 10 bases and J by 2 bases, and 14 bases separated the two germline ends. CDR3 length: 13 residues. Germline values: CDR1 ENHRY, CDR2 SYGVKD.